Listed below are T cell receptor beta chains from one sample, sequenced in a study of identifying expanded T cells in peripheral blood. Produced via immunoSEQ multiplex PCR; TCRdb's table is partial and in-frame only. There are 81,000 or so clones in the sample; around 84% occur only once, and about 20% lies in the top ten. Sequences were obtained from blood. The receptor source for this set is a person between 18 and 70 years old in good health. Each CDR3 is given with its conserved first and last residue.

J: TRBJ1-2
V: TRBV6-6
CDR3: CASSYASADYGYTF

J: TRBJ1-2
V: TRBV6-4
CDR3: CASSAQGGYGYTF

J: TRBJ1-2
V: TRBV28
CDR3: CASRWDGANYGYTF

J: TRBJ1-1
V: TRBV6-5
CDR3: CASSYLSTGDTEAFF

J: TRBJ2-7
V: TRBV6-5
CDR3: CASSFLGTSGKAQYF

J: TRBJ1-5
V: TRBV7-8
CDR3: CASSLSDRRGNQPQHF

J: TRBJ2-7
V: TRBV27
CDR3: CASSKRENSYEQYF

J: TRBJ2-7
V: TRBV28
CDR3: CASSLTGLAGEQYF

J: TRBJ2-1
V: TRBV27
CDR3: CASWRAGYNEQFF

J: TRBJ2-7
V: TRBV7-2
CDR3: CASSQGQAHYEQYF

J: TRBJ2-7
V: TRBV6-6
CDR3: CASSSYQTGTYEQYF

J: TRBJ1-1
V: TRBV18
CDR3: CASSPQGGSEGAFF

J: TRBJ2-7
V: TRBV28
CDR3: CATYRQGSPHEQYF

J: TRBJ1-1
V: TRBV18
CDR3: CASSPPNSYLNTEAFF

J: TRBJ1-2
V: TRBV7-8
CDR3: CASSPYLTDDGYGYTF

J: TRBJ2-3
V: TRBV10-3
CDR3: CAISGQGSTDTQYF

J: TRBJ1-3
V: TRBV7-8
CDR3: CASSRTGAGNTIYF

J: TRBJ2-7
V: TRBV7-2
CDR3: CASSPGIHEQYF

J: TRBJ2-7
V: TRBV27
CDR3: CASSLGQGAYEQYF

J: TRBJ1-1
V: TRBV6-5
CDR3: CASSYLGNTEAFF

J: TRBJ2-7
V: TRBV19
CDR3: CASSILNSYEQYF

J: TRBJ2-3
V: TRBV2
CDR3: CASRGQASTDTQYF

J: TRBJ2-3
V: TRBV28
CDR3: CASRIGGWGLAGASASTDTQYF

J: TRBJ1-5
V: TRBV18
CDR3: CASSPSGDQPQHF

J: TRBJ2-7
V: TRBV11-3
CDR3: CASSLFSLGYEQYF

J: TRBJ1-5
V: TRBV10-3
CDR3: CAIIAPTVEVNQPQHF

J: TRBJ2-2
V: TRBV7-2
CDR3: CASSPRGGGNTGELFF

J: TRBJ2-3
V: TRBV6-5
CDR3: CASRTESPQYF

J: TRBJ2-1
V: TRBV4-1
CDR3: CASSHILAKVNEQFF

J: TRBJ2-2
V: TRBV10-3
CDR3: CAITADRFSNTGELFF

J: TRBJ1-4
V: TRBV6-5
CDR3: CASSRGGRDEKLFF

J: TRBJ1-2
V: TRBV18
CDR3: CASSPRGADYGYTF

J: TRBJ2-7
V: TRBV28
CDR3: CASSLPSEVYEQYF

J: TRBJ2-7
V: TRBV6-1
CDR3: CASSEGRSYEQYF

J: TRBJ2-7
V: TRBV27
CDR3: CASSPSGTEQYF

J: TRBJ2-7
V: TRBV5-1
CDR3: CASSWPFGQGADEQYF

J: TRBJ2-7
V: TRBV6-5
CDR3: CASSPLLAYEQYF

J: TRBJ2-7
V: TRBV11-2
CDR3: CASSFTTPGAYEQYF

J: TRBJ2-1
V: TRBV7-7
CDR3: CASSFDSYNEQFF

J: TRBJ2-7
V: TRBV27
CDR3: CASSLSPGAVYEQYF

J: TRBJ1-5
V: TRBV28
CDR3: CASSFHGQGSQPQHF

J: TRBJ1-2
V: TRBV18
CDR3: CASSPPTQGANYGYTF

J: TRBJ1-3
V: TRBV7-2
CDR3: CASSDRTGTRGTIYF

J: TRBJ2-5
V: TRBV9
CDR3: CASSDPGLAARETQYF

J: TRBJ2-3
V: TRBV27
CDR3: CASSSLREWGTDTQYF

J: TRBJ2-1
V: TRBV9
CDR3: CASSLNNEQFF

J: TRBJ2-7
V: TRBV4-2
CDR3: CASSQDYLYEQYF

J: TRBJ2-1
V: TRBV29-1
CDR3: CSVRSGRAIMDNEQFF

J: TRBJ2-7
V: TRBV5-8
CDR3: CASSLVGSAYEQYF

J: TRBJ2-2
V: TRBV7-2
CDR3: CASSLVWGPGELFF